This record covers a single TCR beta chain. The CDR3 extends over 15 amino acids. Seattle researchers signed up patients amid active infection and tracked them longitudinally. The sample is drawn from a study of blood T cell repertoires in COVID-19. Study details: COVID-19 samples collected from the United States, Italy and Spain covered acute and convalescent phases. Sources were T cells, B-cell-depleted T cells, or PBMCs; the material itself was cDNA or gDNA.

Study processing details: The authors estimated nucleated cell counts from reference gene primer amplification. Sequenced by immunoSEQ multiplex PCR; TCRdb stores in-frame clones only, minus some. From that table come the V and J calls and clone size; the DNA was used to work out D and trimming. Among around 300,000 clones listed, about nine tenths were seen once. The chain couples TRBV7-5 to TRBJ1-1; the listed D gene, TRBD1, was not tested against the DNA. TRBV7-5 is a pseudogene. This clonotype originated in a woman in her twenties or thirties with COVID-19, enrolled during active disease. The sample consisted of peripheral blood. The CDR3 DNA sequence: TGTGCCAGAAGCTTAGTGTCAGGCGGAAGGGGAGAAGCTTTCTTT. Translation gives CARSLVSGGRGEAFF.